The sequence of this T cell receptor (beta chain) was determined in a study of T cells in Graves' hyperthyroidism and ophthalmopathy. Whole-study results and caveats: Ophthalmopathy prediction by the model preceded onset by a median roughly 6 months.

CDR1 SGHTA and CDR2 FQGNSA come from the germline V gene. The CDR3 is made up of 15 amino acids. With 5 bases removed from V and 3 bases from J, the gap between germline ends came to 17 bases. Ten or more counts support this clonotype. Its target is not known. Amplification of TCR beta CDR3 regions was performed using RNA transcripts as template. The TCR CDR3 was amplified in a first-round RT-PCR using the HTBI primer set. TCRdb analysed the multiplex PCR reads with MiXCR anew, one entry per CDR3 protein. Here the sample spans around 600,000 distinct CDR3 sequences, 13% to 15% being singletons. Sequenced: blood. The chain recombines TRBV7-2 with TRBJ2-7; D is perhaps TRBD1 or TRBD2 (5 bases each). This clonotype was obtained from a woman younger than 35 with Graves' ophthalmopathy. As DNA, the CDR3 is TGTGCCAGCAGCCCCCGGGGCCCTTACGGCTACGAGCAGTACTTC. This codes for CASSPRGPYGYEQYF.